The rows below give T cell receptor beta chains drawn from one sample of a study of beta chain features in type 1 diabetes. Clones were read by immunoSEQ multiplex PCR, and TCRdb kept only the in-frame ones, dropping some. The table lists over 500,000 clones, around 15% of them singletons. The sequenced sample consisted of naive CD4+ T cells from blood. The receptors were gathered from a man in his late teens or twenties in good health. Each CDR3 is given with its conserved first and last residue. D genes are given only for firm matches. Not every row has a clone size; where given, it reads once, few, many or a size class.

TRBV29-1	.	TRBJ2-3	once	TGCAGCTCTCAAACAGGGACAGATACGCAGTATTTT	CSSQTGTDTQYF
TRBV11-3	TRBD1	TRBJ2-1	.	TGTGCCAGCAGCTTGACAGGGGCTCGGAATGAGCAGTTCTTC	CASSLTGARNEQFF
TRBV5-1	TRBD2	TRBJ2-1	.	TGCGCCAGCAGCGCCCTAGCGGGAGTCTACAATGAGCAGTTCTTC	CASSALAGVYNEQFF
TRBV21-1	.	TRBJ2-7	.	TGTGCCAGCAGAACGGTCCCCGGTCCCTACGAGCAGTACTTC	CASRTVPGPYEQYF
TRBV28	.	TRBJ2-1	few	TGTGCCAGCAGTTTAAAGCAAGCAGGATACAATGAGCAGTTCTTC	CASSLKQAGYNEQFF
TRBV7-9	TRBD1	TRBJ1-1	few	TGTGCCAGCAGCCAAGACAGGGGAAGAGGCACTGAAGCTTTCTTT	CASSQDRGRGTEAFF
TRBV29-1	TRBD1	TRBJ2-3	few	TGCAGCGCCCTTCGGGACAGGGGGCGTCTGGATACGCAGTATTTT	CSALRDRGRLDTQYF
TRBV9	TRBD2	TRBJ2-5	.	TGTGCCAGCAGCGTGAAGGCGGGAGGGGCGGCCCAGTACTTC	CASSVKAGGAAQYF
TRBV5-4	.	TRBJ2-3	.	TGTGCCAGCAGATCGGGACACCCATCAGAGGCACGCACAGATACGCAGTATTTT	CASRSGHPSEARTDTQYF
TRBV7-2	TRBD2	TRBJ2-7	few	TGTGCCAGCAGCTTGGCGGGGGGCGATTACTACGAGCAGTACTTC	CASSLAGGDYYEQYF
TRBV7-9	.	TRBJ1-5	few	TGTGCCAGCAGCTTAACTACAGATCAGCCCCAGCATTTT	CASSLTTDQPQHF
TRBV7-2	TRBD1	TRBJ1-2	few	TGTGCCAGCAGCCTAGGACAGGGGCAGAACTATGGCTACACCTTC	CASSLGQGQNYGYTF
TRBV6-5	.	TRBJ2-1	.	TGTGCCAGCAGAAGCGCCCAGGGCGGCTACAATGAGCAGTTCTTC	CASRSAQGGYNEQFF
TRBV4-2	TRBD1	TRBJ1-5	.	TGTGCCAGCAGCCGGGATTCAGGGGGCATTAACGTTCAGCCCCAGCATTTT	CASSRDSGGINVQPQHF
TRBV7-2	TRBD2	TRBJ2-7	few	TGTGCCAGCAGCTTAGGGCGGGAGCGGGGCGAGCAGTACTTC	CASSLGRERGEQYF
TRBV27	TRBD1	TRBJ2-7	few	TGTGCCAGCAGAAAGGAGAACAGGGGCCCCTACGAGCAGTACTTC	CASRKENRGPYEQYF
TRBV10-3	.	TRBJ1-1	few	TGTGCCATCAGGGGGTCCGACACTGAAGCTTTCTTT	CAIRGSDTEAFF
TRBV28	.	TRBJ2-3	.	TGTGCCAGCAGCACATCCACAGATACGCAGTATTTT	CASSTSTDTQYF
TRBV7-9	.	TRBJ1-5	.	TGTGCCAGCGGGGTAGGGCTCCAGCCCCAGCATTTT	CASGVGLQPQHF
TRBV5-6	.	TRBJ1-1	few	TGTGCCAGCAGCTTGGGGGTGAACACTGAAGCTTTCTTT	CASSLGVNTEAFF
TRBV7-2	TRBD1	TRBJ2-1	.	TGTGCCAGCAGCCCTCGGACAGGGGGCTCTGAGCAGTTCTTC	CASSPRTGGSEQFF
TRBV7-9	.	TRBJ1-4	.	TGTGCCAGCAGCTCCCGATCATTGACGGCTGATAATGAAAAACTGTTTTTT	CASSSRSLTADNEKLFF
TRBV7-2	.	TRBJ2-7	.	TGTGCCAGCAGCTTATTTTTCGAGCAGTACTTC	CASSLFFEQYF
TRBV28	TRBD1	TRBJ2-5	many	TGTGCCAGCAGTTGGACAGGGGGCGGCTACGTAGAGACCCAGTACTTC	CASSWTGGGYVETQYF
TRBV25-1	.	TRBJ2-4	.	TGTGCCAGCAGTGATGGGACATGGAGTTCTAACATTCAGTACTTC	CASSDGTWSSNIQYF
TRBV28	TRBD1	TRBJ2-7	few	TGTGCCAGCACCCTCTCCGGGACAGGCATCTCCTACGAGCAGTACTTC	CASTLSGTGISYEQYF
TRBV10-3	.	TRBJ2-2	few	TGTGCCATCAGTGGCCCGACTAGTTCCGGGGAGCTGTTTTTT	CAISGPTSSGELFF
TRBV5-1	TRBD2	TRBJ2-1	few	TGCGCCAGCAGCTTTAGCGGGGGGGCGATAAATGAGCAGTTCTTC	CASSFSGGAINEQFF
TRBV11-2	TRBD2	TRBJ2-6	.	TGTGCCAGCACAAGGGCTAGCGGGAGCTCTGGGGCCAACGTCCTGACTTTC	CASTRASGSSGANVLTF
TRBV5-1	TRBD1	TRBJ1-2	.	TGCGCCACCACAGGGGAGGGCTATGGCTACACCTTC	CATTGEGYGYTF
TRBV5-1	TRBD1	TRBJ2-2	.	TGCGCCAGCAGCCCCGGGACAGTCCTTAAGGCCGGGGAGCTGTTTTTT	CASSPGTVLKAGELFF
TRBV27	TRBD2	TRBJ2-1	few	TGTGCCAGCAGTTTTCCCGCGGGGGGAAATGAGCAGTTCTTC	CASSFPAGGNEQFF
TRBV18	TRBD1	TRBJ1-2	.	TGTGCCAGCTCACTCGGACAGGGTGACTATGGCTACACCTTC	CASSLGQGDYGYTF
TRBV9	TRBD1	TRBJ2-7	.	TGTGCCAGCAGCGCACCCTTGGACAGGGCCATCCACGAGCAGTACTTC	CASSAPLDRAIHEQYF
TRBV7-3	TRBD1	TRBJ1-1	.	TGTGCCAGCAGCCCACTCCCCGGACAGGGTATGAACACTGAAGCTTTCTTT	CASSPLPGQGMNTEAFF
TRBV7-2	TRBD2	TRBJ2-5	few	TGTGCCAGCAGCTCAGCTAGCGGGAGAAGGGAGACCCAGTACTTC	CASSSASGRRETQYF